Below, one TCR beta chain is given with its context. This clonotype is characterized as medium-sized (0.01 to 0.1%). The target of this receptor is not known. No much larger clone is present one base from it, and per-base qualities are unavailable. These data belong to a study of vaccination and CD4 T cells after COVID-19 (dated by TCRdb to 2022 to 2024). For the wider study: Convalescent patients had a positive SARS-CoV-2 result on nasal swab PCR, and of these patients, some ten had mild disease and one had severe disease. Post-COVID blood samples from convalescent patients were collected a median of roughly 100 days after diagnosis, with a range of roughly 35 to 180 days. The spike-specific CD4+ TCR repertoire was compared before and after mRNA vaccination in approximately ten COVID-19 convalescent patients and a handful of infection-naive healthy vaccine recipients. Participants got two doses of the Pfizer-BioNTech BNT162b2 vaccine (n=8) or two doses of the Moderna mRNA-1273 vaccine (n=2). Control cultures used a CEFX viral epitope pool as positive control, an HIV-1 Nef peptide pool as negative control, or no peptide. Post-vaccine blood samples were obtained a median of approximately 74 days after the second vaccine dose, with a range of roughly 14 to 241 days. Overlapping spike peptide pools from SARS-CoV-2 and from the common cold coronaviruses HCoV-NL63, HCoV-OC43 and HCoV-229E were used as culture stimuli. Six males and four females were included in the convalescent cohort, with two Hispanic individuals, seven Caucasians, two Asians and one multiracial person represented. What the authors observed across the whole study: Only a relatively small number of convalescent patients were included in the study, and early timepoints following natural infection were not analyzed. An increase in the median number of SARS-CoV-2-reactive clonotypes from 20 to 25 after infection to roughly 36 after vaccination was observed, but the change was not found to be significant. In convalescent patients, nearly all vaccine-specific clones (304 of 307) were found to be mono-reactive for SARS-CoV-2 spike rather than cross-reactive with common cold coronaviruses. Among the post-vaccine SARS-CoV-2-reactive clones in convalescent patients, a median about 86% showed up only after vaccination, which suggests vaccine-specific priming.

The library was generated by PCR. DNA from cultured CD4+ T cells was subjected to TCR sequencing with the Oncomine TCR Beta short-read assay at the Johns Hopkins FTIC core. The QIAamp micro DNA kit was used to extract genomic DNA from the cultured CD4+ T cells. The Oncomine TCR Beta libraries from cultured CD4+ T cells were pooled using unique dual indexes and then sequenced on an Illumina iSeq 100. The paper's processing steps were these. Non-productive sequences were removed, and CDR3s that did not start with C, did not end with F or W, or were shorter than 7 amino acids were discarded. Antigen-specific clonotypes were identified using the MANAFEST web application through comparison of peptide-stimulated wells with reference and other culture wells. For a clone to be called positive, the clone needed an FDR below 0.05, an odds ratio above 5, and a productive frequency above 0.1% in at least two of three replicate wells. Cross-reactive clonotypes were defined as significantly expanded in both SARS-CoV-2 spike wells and at least one common cold coronavirus spike condition. Using R version 3.6.1, CDR3 homology was evaluated through Levenshtein distances (stringdist) along with unrooted phylogenetic trees (ape). The public reads were quality trimmed at Q25 with fastp and then assembled into clones with MiXCR by TCRdb, keeping productive beta chains. Each CDR3 protein gets just one entry, which takes the most common genes and DNA from the rows behind it. The V and J calls and clone size are TCRdb's, not the authors'. The sample table lists about 5,300 distinct CDR3 sequences, roughly 27% of them with a count of one. The leading ten clones occupy around 24% of the sample.

Taken from the germline V gene (reference sequence), the CDR1 and CDR2 loops are DFQATT and SNEGSKA. V sheds 1 base and J sheds 1 base, leaving 13 bases between their ends. The CDR3, cysteine through phenylalanine, is 15 amino acids long. The retained sequence is limited to the CDR3, 45 bases, with the frame set at the first base. Interpreted using the paper, the treatment or condition label stands for: roughly 11-day PBMC culture with coronavirus spike peptide pools or control peptides (ViraFEST assay). The ViraFEST assay was used in the study, in which antigen-specific T cells were expanded with peptide pools and expanded clonotypes were subsequently identified by TCR sequencing. Positive SARS-CoV-2 PCR tests in the convalescent patients dated from March to December 2020, before Alpha, Beta and Delta variants emerged in the United States. Over 1.5 million PBMCs per well were cultured in IMDM with approximately 4.9% human AB serum and 8 to 10 IU/ml IL-2, plus 10 ug/ml peptide pools. On days 3 and 7, half of the culture medium was replaced with fresh IL-2-containing medium. After more than 8 days of culture, CD4+ T cells were isolated by negative selection using the EasySep CD4+ T cell isolation kit. Ficoll-Paque Plus gradient centrifugation was used to isolate PBMCs from whole blood, and the isolated PBMCs were then either used fresh or cryopreserved at -140C. Culture conditions were generally each tested in triplicate wells.

This specimen was CD4+ T cells from blood, cultured in vitro, taken after SARS-CoV-2 vaccination. The receptor's source is a human donor who had recovered from COVID-19. The V and J genes are TRBV20-1 and TRBJ1-2; a tentative D match to TRBD1 spans 5 bases. The DNA sequence is TGCAGTGCTAGAGGGCCAGGGATCGGTAACTATGGCTACACCTTC. This is translated as CSARGPGIGNYGYTF.